Listed here are 8 T cell receptor beta chains from one sample, sequenced in a study of radiation and T cells in renal cell carcinoma. Time point in this sample: blood 4 weeks post-SBRT, at nephrectomy. The treatment is: 15 Gy SBRT to primary tumor, nephrectomy 4 weeks later. TCRdb's table, derived via immunoSEQ multiplex PCR, lists solely in-frame clones and lacks some. The table shows 75,000 to 95,000 clones, with around four fifths occurring only once. The input for sequencing was blood, taken from a patient whose treatment included radiotherapy and nephrectomy. These receptors were collected from a middle-aged man with renal cell carcinoma.

CDR3 region: CASSLKWEGGSYEQYF. The CDR3 coding sequence is TGCGCCAGCAGCTTAAAATGGGAGGGAGGCTCCTACGAGCAGTACTTC. The gene calls are TRBV5-1 and TRBJ2-7; 7 positions agree with TRBD2. Germline V CDR1 and CDR2: SGHRS, YFSETQ. The CDR3 loop spans 16 amino acids. The ends lost 2 bases at V and 0 bases at J; junction bases unmatched: 8. The full variable domain, its missing parts supplied by reference TRBV5-1 and TRBJ2-7, is KAGVTQTPRYLIKTRGQQVTLSCSPISGHRSVSWYQQTPGQGLQFLFEYFSETQRNKGNFPGRFSGRQFSNSRSEMNVSTLELGDSALYLCASSLKWEGGSYEQYFGPGTRLTVT.

The V gene is TRBV18, the J gene TRBJ1-2; D perhaps matches TRBD1 (5 bases). Germline CDR1 KGHSH, CDR2 LQKENI. V was shortened by 3 bases and J by 2 bases, with 16 bases between the two germline ends. CDR3 length: 16 amino acids. The CDR3 reads CASSPETRGRNYGYTF. CDR3 DNA: TGTGCCAGCTCACCGGAAACGCGGGGCCGAAACTATGGCTACACCTTC.

The V gene is TRBV5-1, the J gene TRBJ2-7, with a tentative D call TRBD1 (6 bases). Trimming took off 5 bases at V and 5 bases at J, with 20 bases between the two ends. The CDR3 sequence is 15 residues long. The germline CDR1 and CDR2 sequences are SGHRS and YFSETQ. As DNA, the CDR3 is TGCGCCAGCAGGCTAGGACAGCTGCCTGGGGACGAGCAGTACTTC. It codes for CASRLGQLPGDEQYF.

This chain uses TRBV7-2 with TRBJ1-2; TRBD1 matches at 10 bases. The CDR3 totals 15 residues. The ends lost 5 bases at V and 4 bases at J; junction bases unmatched: 7. The V gene's germline CDR1 is SGHTA and CDR2 FQGNSA. The DNA for the CDR3 is TGTGCCAGCAGCCCGGACAGGGGGAAGGCCTATGGCTACACCTTC. Protein sequence: CASSPDRGKAYGYTF.

This chain joins TRBV21-1 and TRBJ2-5; the table names TRBD2, a call not compared with the DNA. TRBV21-1 represents a pseudogene. This CDR3 comprises 15 residues. CDR3 bases: TGTGCCAGCAGCAAAGGAACTAGCGGACAACAGACCCAGTACTTC. Residues: CASSKGTSGQQTQYF.

The rearrangement uses TRBV6-1 and TRBJ2-5, with D perhaps TRBD1 (5 bases). The CDR3 is 12 amino acids. Germline V gene sequence: CDR1 MNHNS, CDR2 SASEGT. The germline V and J ends were trimmed by 6 bases and 0 bases, with 5 bases remaining between them. DNA of the CDR3: TGTGCCAGCAGGGACAACCAAGAGACCCAGTACTTC. Translation: CASRDNQETQYF.

Concerning this clone itself: In the same sample, other DNA sequences code for this CDR3. The CDR3 sequence: CASSPGYEQYF. In nucleotides, the CDR3 is TGCGCCAGCAGCCCAGGCTACGAGCAGTACTTC. V and J are TRBV5-1 and TRBJ2-7, with D uncertain. Trimming pared 4 bases from V and 3 bases from J, leaving 5 bases between. Germline V CDR1 and CDR2: SGHRS, YFSETQ. CDR3 length equals 11 residues.

The gene calls are TRBV30 and TRBJ1-2; TRBD1 matches 7 bases. There are 15 residues in the CDR3. Unmatched junction bases numbered 12, after V lost 3 bases and J lost 5 bases. Germline V lookup: CDR1 GTSNPN, CDR2 SVGIG (reference sequence). The CDR3 region is CAWRPAGTAEYGYTF. CDR3 coding DNA: TGTGCCTGGAGGCCTGCAGGGACAGCTGAGTATGGCTACACCTTC.